This TCR beta chain originates from a study of PD-1 blockade in mismatch repair-deficient tumors. Study overall: Patients had approximately 12 mismatch repair-deficient cancer types, all previously treated and progressing.

Study observations and caveats: Rapid post-treatment expansion, then contraction, generally preceding radiologic response, marked tumor-resident clones.

TCRs were sequenced from a few patients responding to pembrolizumab. Data came from immunoSEQ multiplex PCR; TCRdb stores just in-frame clones and leaves some out. The sample consists of about 68,000 clones, about 72% of them appearing once. With respect to this clone: Its antigen is as yet unknown.

Germline V CDR1 and CDR2: LGHNA, YNFKEQ. Trimming removed 2 bases from V and 3 bases from J; junction bases left unmatched: 4. The CDR3 has 15 amino acids. This sequence joins TRBV4-2 and TRBJ2-7, with 10 positions matching TRBD2. The TCR comes from an adult with mismatch repair-deficient cancer. The sample consisted of peripheral blood, taken 2 weeks after starting pembrolizumab. The CDR3 DNA follows: TGTGCCAGCAGCCAAAGGCTAGCGGGAGACTACGAGCAGTACTTC. Protein: CASSQRLAGDYEQYF.